Listed below are T cell receptor beta chains from one sample, sequenced in a study of blood T cell repertoires in COVID-19. Assay used: immunoSEQ multiplex PCR; TCRdb lists only in-frame clones, some missing. The sample holds roughly 90,000 clones, around 89% seen once. The sample taken for sequencing was peripheral blood. These receptors all come from a man in his fifties with COVID-19, enrolled during active disease. Both conserved end residues are part of each CDR3. D genes are given only for firm matches. Clone size, where shown, is once, few, many, or a class for clones that have expanded.

v_gene	d_gene	abundance	j_gene	CDR3nt	CDR3aa
TRBV27	.	.	TRBJ1-5	TGTGCCAGCAGAATACAGGGAGGGGGCAATCAGCCCCAGCATTTT	CASRIQGGGNQPQHF
TRBV14	.	.	TRBJ1-1	TGTGCCAGCAGCCACGTTGCCGGGACACCTCACACTGAAGCTTTCTTT	CASSHVAGTPHTEAFF
TRBV5-4	TRBD1	.	TRBJ2-5	TGTGCCAGCAGGTACAGGGGGTGGGAGACCCAGTACTTC	CASRYRGWETQYF
TRBV24-1	.	.	TRBJ1-2	TGTGCCACCAGTGCCGGGACTGGGTATGGCTACACCTTC	CATSAGTGYGYTF
TRBV3-1/TRBV3-2	.	few	TRBJ2-1	TGTGCCAGCAGCCAAGTTCTACTTAGTAGGGGCCGCCCCAACAATGAGCAGTTCTTC	CASSQVLLSRGRPNNEQFF
TRBV5-1	.	.	TRBJ2-2	TGCGCCAGCAGCATCGGGTCGGCCAACACCGGGGAGCTGTTTTTT	CASSIGSANTGELFF
TRBV6-5	TRBD1	.	TRBJ1-2	TGTGCCAGCAGTCCGGGGGAGACAGGGGTCCGAGGCTACACCTTC	CASSPGETGVRGYTF
TRBV28	.	.	TRBJ2-2	TGTGCCAGCAGTTTAAGGCAAGCGCGGGCCGGGGAGCTGTTTTTT	CASSLRQARAGELFF
TRBV19	TRBD1	once	TRBJ1-1	TGTGCCAGCAGGGGGACTGAAGCTTTCTTT	CASRGTEAFF
TRBV15	.	.	TRBJ1-5	TGTGCCACCAGCAGCGACGGACAGCACAATCAGCCCCAGCATTTT	CATSSDGQHNQPQHF
TRBV4-1	TRBD1	.	TRBJ1-2	TGCGCCAGCAGCCAAGAGGACAGGCTGAACTATGGCTACACCTTC	CASSQEDRLNYGYTF
TRBV3-1/TRBV3-2	.	.	TRBJ2-5	TGTGCCAGCAGCTCCCCTGCTGCGGGGTTAGAGACCCAGTACTTC	CASSSPAAGLETQYF
TRBV29-1	.	.	TRBJ2-3	TGCAGCGTTGTGATTCGACTAGTTGGCGCAGATACGCAGTATTTT	CSVVIRLVGADTQYF
TRBV20-1	.	once	TRBJ1-1	TGCAGTGCTAGTTCAGGGGTGAACACTGAAGCTTTCTTT	CSASSGVNTEAFF
TRBV5-3	.	.	TRBJ1-6	TGTGCCAGAAGCTTGGAAGGAGGCCCGGCTATGGATTCACCCCTCCACTTT	CARSLEGGPAMDSPLHF
TRBV11-2	.	.	TRBJ2-1	TGTGCCAGCAGCCGCACCCCCCCCCGGTTGACAGGCGACAATGAGCAGTTCTTC	CASSRTPPRLTGDNEQFF
TRBV10-2	.	.	TRBJ2-1	TGCGCCAGCAGTGATTTCCACAACTCCTACAATGAGCAGTTCTTC	CASSDFHNSYNEQFF
TRBV28	.	.	TRBJ2-3	TGTGCCAGCACGCGGGGGCCCACAGATACGCAGTATTTT	CASTRGPTDTQYF
TRBV6-5	TRBD1	.	TRBJ1-4	TGTGCCAGCAGTTATGGGACAGGGGGCGAAAAACTGTTTTTT	CASSYGTGGEKLFF
TRBV18	TRBD1	.	TRBJ2-7	TGTGCCAGCTCACCGGACAGGAATGTCTACGAGCAGTACTTC	CASSPDRNVYEQYF
TRBV7-3	TRBD1	once	TRBJ1-1	TGTGCCAGCAGCCAGGACAGGGACACTGAAGCTTTCTTT	CASSQDRDTEAFF
TRBV9	.	.	TRBJ1-1	TGTGCCAGCAGCGTAGAGTCCGGGGGCACTGAAGCTTTCTTT	CASSVESGGTEAFF
TRBV30	.	.	TRBJ2-1	TGTGCCTGGAGTGTACAGGCCGCAGGGTACAATGAGCAGTTCTTC	CAWSVQAAGYNEQFF
TRBV29-1	.	few	TRBJ1-6	TGCAGCGCCGCGATGGACGGGAGTTCACCCCTCCACTTT	CSAAMDGSSPLHF
TRBV3-1/TRBV3-2	.	.	TRBJ1-6	TGTGCCAGCAGCCAAGGGCTACCCTCAGCGGGGGCGTTACCCCTCCACTTT	CASSQGLPSAGALPLHF
TRBV6-2/TRBV6-3	.	.	TRBJ1-2	TGTGCCAGCAGTCCAGCCTTAATCGGGGGCTACACCTTC	CASSPALIGGYTF
TRBV11-2	.	.	TRBJ1-1	TGTGCCAGCAGCCCGTACCAGGGAGAAGCTTTCTTT	CASSPYQGEAFF
TRBV27	TRBD1	.	TRBJ2-2	TGTGCCAGCAGTTTACAGGGGGAAATCGGGGAGCTGTTTTTT	CASSLQGEIGELFF
TRBV18	.	.	TRBJ1-2	TGTGCCAGCTCACCAGCTGGCGGCCAGGGCTACACCTTC	CASSPAGGQGYTF
TRBV20-1	TRBD1	.	TRBJ1-1	TGCAGTGCTAGTAGAGGGGGCCCTAACACTGAAGCTTTCTTT	CSASRGGPNTEAFF
TRBV28	TRBD1	.	TRBJ1-2	TGTGCCAGCAGTCGACAGGGGCCCTATGGCTACACCTTC	CASSRQGPYGYTF
TRBV6-5	.	.	TRBJ2-7	TGTGCCAGCTCCCCCCGGAGGAGCTACGAGCAGTACTTC	CASSPRRSYEQYF
TRBV28	.	.	TRBJ1-1	TGTGCCAGCAGTACTCAACCTCAGGGTCTCTCTGAAGCTTTCTTT	CASSTQPQGLSEAFF
TRBV7-9	.	once	TRBJ2-2	TGTGCCAGCAGCTTAGGCGGCGTGAACACCGGGGAGCTGTTTTTT	CASSLGGVNTGELFF
TRBV15	TRBD1	.	TRBJ2-1	TGTGCCACCAGCCGCAGGGGGCCCCGAGGCTCCTACAATGAGCAGTTCTTC	CATSRRGPRGSYNEQFF
TRBV4-1	.	.	TRBJ2-5	TGCGCCAGCAGCCAAGACTACAGGACGTCGAAAGAGACCCAGTACTTC	CASSQDYRTSKETQYF
TRBV4-3	.	.	TRBJ1-6	TGCGCCAGCAGCCAAGACAGGGCCCCCCTCCACTTT	CASSQDRAPLHF
TRBV28	.	.	TRBJ1-2	TGTGCCAGCAGCCGGACAGTTTATGGCTACACCTTC	CASSRTVYGYTF
TRBV7-2	.	.	TRBJ1-3	TGTGCCAGCAGCTTTTCCTACTCTGGAAACACCATATATTTT	CASSFSYSGNTIYF
TRBV5-4	.	.	TRBJ1-1	TGTGCCAGCAGCGTTAATACAGGGACTGAAGCTTTCTTT	CASSVNTGTEAFF
TRBV18	TRBD1	once	TRBJ1-5	TGTGCCAGCTCACTGGGACAGGGGGCTCAGCCCCAGCATTTT	CASSLGQGAQPQHF
TRBV19	.	.	TRBJ1-1	TGTGCCAGTAGTAGTCAAAGGGGGACTGAAGCTTTCTTT	CASSSQRGTEAFF